The clone carrying this T cell receptor beta chain was picked up a small number of times. The antigen remains undetermined. The ends were cut back, 6 bases at V and 5 bases at J, with 19 bases in the middle. This CDR3 spans 15 amino acids. The data belong to a study of T-cell reconstitution after alpha-beta-depleted transplantation in children. Study-wide findings and caveats: Several hundred expanded graft clones reportedly gave rise to the alpha-beta T cells present about two months after transplant. At day 60, the high TCRbeta diversity found in some patients originated from recipient T cells and thymic progenitors that had survived.

As it was prepared, the TCRbeta library received unique molecular identifiers. TCRdb reprocessed the PCR reads via MiXCR and lists one record per CDR3 protein. Of around 490,000 distinct CDR3 sequences in the sample, 9.5% to 12% were seen once. V gene TRBV12-3 or TRBV12-4 combines with J gene TRBJ2-5, with D hard to call. The sequencing here drew on PBMCs, mostly from graft donor cells, taken 180 days after TCRalphabeta/CD19-depleted stem cell transplant. The sequence was obtained from a female patient aged 2 to 10 who had a stem cell transplant for aplastic anemia, so the T cells may come from the graft donor. CDR3 in DNA: TGTGCCAGCAGCCCTGGGCGGAGTTCGTCGGAGACCCAGTACTTC. Its protein is CASSPGRSSSETQYF.